The following is a T cell receptor (beta chain) sequence with its context. This clonotype has at least ten counts. The target of this receptor is not known. The record has no base qualities; no much larger clone is one base away. The record originates from a study of T cells after yellow fever vaccination (dated by TCRdb to between 2018 and 2021). About the full investigation: The SMART-Seq v4 Ultra Low Input RNA kit was used to prepare libraries from fractions with low cell numbers. To track T-cell clones before and after primary and booster YFV17D yellow fever vaccination, bulk TCR alpha and beta repertoires were sequenced longitudinally. Two healthy male donors made up the cohort, one aged 18 to 30 years and the other aged 30 to 39 years. Blood was drawn at multiple timepoints before and after primary and secondary immunization, with bulk PBMC replicates and cell subsets isolated. Results the study describes overall, beyond this receptor: A small share of clonotypes occurred in both CD4 and CD8 compartments, likely arising from convergent recombination. Compared with the primary T-cell response, the secondary T-cell response was faster but weaker, reaching its peak on day 5 rather than on day 15. Only a couple of donors were included in the study, so the extent to which the findings can be generalized is limited. Most clones expanded after primary vaccination (approximately 96% of CD4 and roughly 91% of CD8) were re-detected after the booster, suggesting that broad memory maintenance occurred. Computational filtering was needed because FACS-sorted repertoires could contain abundant contaminating clonotypes from the bulk population.

This specimen's treatment or condition label, interpreted: live attenuated yellow fever vaccine strain. A standard Ficoll-Paque protocol was used to isolate PBMCs from peripheral blood. CD4 and CD8 T-cell fractions were isolated with Dynabeads CD4 and CD8 positive selection kits. TriZol was used to extract RNA from bulk PBMCs, from CD4 and CD8 fractions, and from dextramer-positive and dextramer-negative fractions. Compared with germline, V lacks 0 bases and J lacks 8 bases; bases without a gene match: 4. There are 14 amino acids in the CDR3, from cysteine to phenylalanine inclusive. Only CDR3 DNA is held: 42 bases, read in frame from base 1. CDR1 KGHSH and CDR2 LQKENI were looked up in the germline V gene. TCR cDNA was synthesized by 5'RACE template switching, through which a universal primer site and unique molecular identifiers were introduced. Priming of cDNA synthesis was performed from both the TCR alpha and TCR beta constant segments. Library amplification involved two PCR steps, and the second step added sample barcodes and sequencing adapters. Libraries were sequenced on Illumina HiSeq 2500 (2x100 bp) or NovaSeq (2x150 bp). The original methods were these. Demultiplexing of reads and collapsing into UMI consensus sequences were performed with MIGEC, and V(D)J alignment was carried out with MiXCR. Clonotypes responding to the vaccine were identified with edgeR on replicate PBMC samples, with the criteria of FDR below 0.01 and a log2 fold change above 5 up to day 15. CD4 or CD8 identity was assigned to each bulk clonotype according to whether the clonotype was present at higher abundance in the sequenced CD4 repertoire or the sequenced CD8 repertoire. TCRdb applied fastp at Q25 and MiXCR to the public reads, then kept only in-frame beta chains. Identical CDR3 proteins give one entry, which carries the most common genes and DNA. Clone size and V and J calls follow TCRdb, not the original study. The sample contains some 100,000 distinct CDR3 sequences, 7.2% of them found a single time. The top ten clones comprise 2.5% to 3.5% of the sample.

This sequence uses TRBV18 and TRBJ2-1; TRBD2 aligns with 7 central bases. The clonotype originates from a man aged 18 to 30 who received the YFV17D yellow fever vaccine. Source: CD4+ T cells sorted from PBMCs, taken roughly 47 days after the first yellow fever vaccination. The CDR3 protein: CASSPPPGGYEQFF. Here is the DNA: TGTGCCAGCTCACCACCGCCGGGAGGCTATGAGCAGTTCTTC. The CDR3, completed at both ends by the reference TRBV18 and TRBJ2-1 genes, gives the full variable domain NAGVMQNPRHLVRRRGQEARLRCSPMKGHSHVYWYRQLPEEGLKFMVYLQKENIIDESGMPKERFSAEFPKEGPSILRIQQVVRGDSAAYFCASSPPPGGYEQFFGPGTRLTVL.